The 7 T cell receptor beta chains listed next were all sequenced from one sample in a study of blood T cell repertoires in COVID-19. The method was immunoSEQ multiplex PCR; TCRdb's version includes in-frame clones alone and lacks a portion of them. The top ten hold more than 10% of the sample, which has 200,000 to 250,000 clones, nearly 90% seen once. The sequenced sample was peripheral blood. The receptors were sampled from a woman younger than 35 who had recovered from COVID-19.

V usage is TRBV5-4 and J usage is TRBJ1-6; 7 bases are a match to TRBD1. Germline CDR1 is SGHNT and CDR2 is YYREEE (reference sequence). With V trimmed by 1 base and J by 7 bases, 5 bases remained unmatched. The CDR3 is made up of 15 amino acids. CDR3 protein: CASSLTGDLNSPLHF. CDR3 in DNA: TGTGCCAGCAGCTTGACAGGGGACCTAAATTCACCCCTCCACTTT.

V is TRBV7-3 and J is TRBJ2-1, with D possibly being TRBD1 (6 bases). The CDR3 has 15 residues. CDR1 and CDR2 from the germline V gene are SGHTA and FQGTGA. V lost 6 bases and J 6 bases, leaving 18 bases between the germline ends. CDR3 sequence (DNA): TGTGCCAGCAGGTTCGAGGGGGATCTCAGCAATGAGCAGTTCTTC. Translating gives CASRFEGDLSNEQFF.

The chain uses TRBV10-3 and TRBJ2-7; possible D gene TRBD1, 6 bases. From germline, CDR1 is ENHRY and CDR2 SYGVKD. The CDR3 length is 14 residues. Deletions cut 2 bases from V and 1 base from J, with 9 bases between. Here the CDR3 reads CAISEGGLSYEQYF. DNA for the CDR3: TGTGCCATCAGTGAGGGGGGCCTTTCCTACGAGCAGTACTTC.

The genes are TRBV10-3 and TRBJ2-7; D gene unclear. V dropped 5 bases and J dropped 6 bases, with 20 bases sitting between them. CDR3 size: 15 residues. CDR1 ENHRY and CDR2 SYGVKD come from the germline V gene. CDR3 sequence reads: CAISPRPEVRAEQYF. CDR3 DNA sequence: TGTGCCATCAGTCCCCGGCCTGAGGTCCGAGCCGAGCAGTACTTC.

CDR3 in amino acids: CASSSSGGLNTEAFF. In DNA, the CDR3 is TGTGCCAGCAGCTCCTCAGGGGGCCTGAACACTGAAGCTTTCTTT. This chain uses TRBV7-8 with TRBJ1-1; the match to TRBD1 covers 8 bases. The length of the CDR3 is 15 residues. Trimming at V came to 4 bases and at J to 0 bases, leaving 4 bases not matched to a gene. Germline V lookup: CDR1 SGHVS, CDR2 FQNEAQ.

V is TRBV5-6 and J is TRBJ2-7, with a tentative D call TRBD1 (6 bases). This CDR3 is 14 amino acids long. Germline CDR1 reads SGHDT; CDR2 reads YYEEEE. Trimming stripped 4 bases from V and 2 bases from J, with 13 bases between. This CDR3 reads CASSLWTATYEQYF. DNA of the CDR3: TGTGCCAGCAGCCTTTGGACAGCTACCTACGAGCAGTACTTC.

This clone was observed a single time. The rearrangement joins TRBV9 to TRBJ1-4; possibly TRBD1 for D (6 bases). The V gene's germline CDR1 is SGDLS and CDR2 YYNGEE. Trimming shortened V by 4 bases and J by 5 bases, and 18 bases separated the two germline ends. The CDR3 runs to 16 residues. The CDR3 DNA sequence: TGTGCCAGCAGCCCACGGGGACACTTAAGGAATGAAAAACTGTTTTTT. Its protein is CASSPRGHLRNEKLFF.